This T cell receptor beta chain was sequenced in a study of blood T cell repertoires in COVID-19. Study details: Acute-phase and convalescent COVID-19 samples originated in the United States, Italy and Spain. Sample material is recorded as cDNA or gDNA derived from T cells, B-cell-depleted T cells, or PBMCs.

The CDR3 is 14 amino acids. Germline values: CDR1 LNHDA, CDR2 SQIVND (reference sequence). Trimming left V 7 bases short and J 1 base short, with 13 bases between. Under the authors' procedure: Quantification of nucleated cells was approximated via reference gene primer amplification. Sequencing used immunoSEQ multiplex PCR; TCRdb keeps in-frame clones, though not all of them. D and trimming come from the DNA, and the V and J calls and clone size come from that table. There are some 100,000 clones in the sample; approximately 86% occur only once, and about a tenth lies in the top ten. The clonotype was recovered from a middle-aged man with acute or convalescent COVID-19. Input material: peripheral blood. This sequence joins TRBV19 and TRBJ1-2; TRBD1 is a possible D gene (6 bases). In nucleotides, the CDR3 is TGTGCCAGTACCGAGGGGGGGATTAACTATGGCTACACCTTC. Translated, it gives CASTEGGINYGYTF.